This T cell receptor (beta chain) was found in a study of cytotoxic CD8 clonotypes in ibrutinib-treated CLL. V lost 6 bases and J 4 bases, leaving 12 bases between the germline ends. The CDR3 is 12 amino acids. Germline lookup yields CDR1 SQVTM and CDR2 ANQGSEA. Concerning this clone: The antigen is undetermined.

Genomic DNA in an amount of around 2.2 micrograms was extracted from cryopreserved PBMCs and used for the preparation of TCR beta libraries. A 1 in 200,000 to 1 in 1 million T cell depth was the sequencing target. TCRdb's table, derived via immunoSEQ multiplex PCR, lists solely in-frame clones and lacks some. Of nearly 300,000 clones listed, around 76% are singletons. General study findings and limits: Public clonotypes (which were uncommon) either contracted or remained stable on treatment.

The TCR was taken from a human donor with chronic lymphocytic leukemia. The chain uses TRBV29-1 and TRBJ2-5; maybe TRBD1 (5 bases). The sequenced sample was PBMCs, obtained at disease progression, from a patient treated with ibrutinib. The CDR3 nucleotides read TGCAGCGTCGCACCAGGGATAGAGACCCAGTACTTC. This codes for CSVAPGIETQYF.